Presented here are 22 T cell receptor beta chains from one specimen sequenced in a study of T cell responses to AZD1222 COVID-19 vaccine. The protocol was immunoSEQ multiplex PCR, while the TCRdb copy is restricted to in-frame clones and leaves out a portion. This repertoire shows 120,000 to 150,000 clones, roughly 93% found once; its top ten account for approximately 9%. The starting material was peripheral blood, obtained 28 days after the second AZD1222 dose. These receptors originate from an adult who received the AZD1222 COVID-19 vaccine.

V gene TRBV19 combines with J gene TRBJ2-5; D is ambiguous. This CDR3 is built from 13 residues. Germline CDR1 LNHDA, CDR2 SQIVND (reference sequence). Trimming cost V 5 bases and J 7 bases, with 14 bases left between them. This chain's CDR3 is CASSPGYLGTQYF. The CDR3 nucleotides read TGTGCCAGTAGTCCAGGATACCTGGGGACCCAGTACTTC.

This chain joins TRBV7-2 and TRBJ2-2; 15 nucleotides line up with TRBD2. The CDR3 is 19 amino acids. Germline loops: CDR1 SGHTA, CDR2 FQGNSA. V lost 5 bases, J lost 7 bases, and 14 bases stayed unmatched. This CDR3 is CASSARGLAGGPPGGELFF. CDR3 coding DNA: TGTGCCAGCAGCGCTAGGGGACTAGCGGGGGGCCCTCCCGGCGGGGAGCTGTTTTTT.

The rearrangement links TRBV9 to TRBJ2-5, with 12 bases that match TRBD2. The CDR3 is 15 residues long. Trimming removed 6 bases from V and 3 bases from J; junction bases left unmatched: 6. Germline CDR1 reads SGDLS; CDR2 reads YYNGEE. DNA of the CDR3: TGTGCCAGCACCCAGACTAGCGGGGGAGAAGAGACCCAGTACTTC. This translates into CASTQTSGGEETQYF.

The chain is built from TRBV28 and TRBJ1-1; D ambiguous. Deletions cut 5 bases from V and 1 base from J, with 11 bases between. The CDR3 consists of 14 residues. Germline V gene sequence: CDR1 MDHEN, CDR2 SYDVKM. The DNA for the CDR3 is TGTGCCAGCAGTCGCCTCGGCAGGAACACTGAAGCTTTCTTT. Protein: CASSRLGRNTEAFF.

The gene calls are TRBV7-2 and TRBJ1-1; D possibly corresponds to TRBD1 (5 bases). Trimming left V 0 bases short and J 0 bases short, with 14 bases between. Per germline, CDR1 SGHTA and CDR2 FQGNSA. This CDR3 spans 17 amino acids. The CDR3 is CASSLAGGRGVNTEAFF. DNA for the CDR3: TGTGCCAGCAGCTTAGCGGGGGGTAGGGGAGTGAACACTGAAGCTTTCTTT.

This clone showed up just once. CDR3: CASSPPGYRADTQYF. The CDR3 bases are TGTGCCAGCTCACCACCCGGCTATAGGGCAGATACGCAGTATTTT. The genes are TRBV18 and TRBJ2-3; D is unresolved. The CDR3 consists of 15 residues. Trimming left V 0 bases short and J 4 bases short, with 11 bases between. Germline lookup yields CDR1 KGHSH and CDR2 LQKENI.

CDR3 nucleotides: TGTGCCAGCAAAACCAGAGAGTATGGCTACACCTTC. Its translation is CASKTREYGYTF. The chain couples TRBV12-3 or TRBV12-4 to TRBJ1-2, with unresolved D. V lost 7 bases, J lost 5 bases, and 11 bases lay in between. The CDR3 covers 12 residues.

The chain employs TRBV12-5 and TRBJ1-1; 9 bases match TRBD1. Germline V lookup: CDR1 LGHNT, CDR2 FRNRAP. J lost 4 bases, V lost 5 bases, and 5 bases had no gene match. CDR3 length: 14 residues. CDR3 in DNA: TGTGCTAGTGGTAGGGGACAGGGAGGCACTGAAGCTTTCTTT. Amino acids: CASGRGQGGTEAFF.

The chain combines TRBV5-6 with TRBJ2-1, with 13 positions matching TRBD2. CDR1 and CDR2 from the germline V gene are SGHDT and YYEEEE. The CDR3 is made up of 17 amino acids. Losses at the gene ends were 3 bases for V and 4 bases for J; bases not matched to a gene: 7. CDR3 coding DNA: TGTGCCAGCAGCTCTGGGACTAGCGGGGACGTTTACAATGAGCAGTTCTTC. Its protein product is CASSSGTSGDVYNEQFF.

V and J are TRBV9 and TRBJ1-1; D is undetermined. The V gene lost 2 bases and the J gene lost 12 bases, with 8 bases spanning the gap. CDR1 and CDR2 (germline): SGDLS, YYNGEE. CDR3 length equals 10 residues. CDR3 region: CASSVEKTFF. As DNA, the CDR3 is TGTGCCAGCAGCGTGGAGAAAACTTTCTTT. The full variable domain, completed using reference TRBV9 and TRBJ1-1, is DSGVTQTPKHLITATGQRVTLRCSPRSGDLSVYWYQQSLDQGLQFLIQYYNGEERAKGNILERFSAQQFPDLHSELNLSSLELGDSALYFCASSVEKTFFGQGTRLTVV.

The chain is built from TRBV3-1 (or the pseudogene TRBV3-2) and TRBJ2-1; 11 bases match TRBD1. This CDR3 is 15 amino acids long. The J segment lost 7 bases and the V segment lost 1 base, leaving 3 bases of the junction unmatched. Germline V gene data show CDR1 as LGHDT and CDR2 as YNNKEL (reference sequence). In DNA, the CDR3 is TGTGCCAGCAGCCAAGGGACAGGGGGCAAGAATGAGCAGTTCTTC. Translation: CASSQGTGGKNEQFF.

The rearrangement uses TRBV18 and TRBJ2-1, with 10 bases identical to TRBD2. The CDR3 covers 14 residues. V shed 3 bases, J shed 7 bases, and the junction held 3 bases outside the gene matches. CDR1 is KGHSH and CDR2 is LQKENI in the germline V gene. In DNA, the CDR3 is TGTGCCAGCTCACCCGGACTAGCGGCTAATGAGCAGTTCTTC. This sequence encodes CASSPGLAANEQFF.

This clone appeared a single time. The genes are TRBV18 and TRBJ1-5; D uncertain. Germline loops: CDR1 KGHSH, CDR2 LQKENI. This CDR3 has 15 residues. V lost 3 bases and J 0 bases, leaving 9 bases between the germline ends. In DNA form, the CDR3 reads TGTGCCAGCTCACCGAGAGAGGTTAGCAATCAGCCCCAGCATTTT. Its protein is CASSPREVSNQPQHF. Full variable domain (outside the CDR3, taken from reference TRBV18 and TRBJ1-5): NAGVMQNPRHLVRRRGQEARLRCSPMKGHSHVYWYRQLPEEGLKFMVYLQKENIIDESGMPKERFSAEFPKEGPSILRIQQVVRGDSAAYFCASSPREVSNQPQHFGDGTRLSIL.

The chain uses TRBV10-3 and TRBJ2-1; 12 bases match TRBD2. The CDR3 length is 19 residues. V lost 1 base to trimming and J lost 1 base; unmatched junction nucleotides: 8. CDR1 and CDR2 (germline): ENHRY, SYGVKD. CDR3 region: CAISEFLAGGPSSYNEQFF. In DNA form, the CDR3 reads TGTGCCATCAGTGAGTTTCTAGCGGGGGGGCCAAGTTCCTACAATGAGCAGTTCTTC.

V usage is TRBV9 and J usage is TRBJ2-1; TRBD1 aligns across 8 bases. Germline values: CDR1 SGDLS, CDR2 YYNGEE. J gave up 0 bases and V 3 bases, and 14 bases lay outside the gene matches. This CDR3 region has 19 residues. This CDR3 reads CASSGYRGDRWISYNEQFF. The CDR3, as DNA: TGTGCCAGCAGCGGGTACCGAGGGGACAGGTGGATCTCCTACAATGAGCAGTTCTTC.

The chain combines TRBV12-3 or TRBV12-4 with TRBJ1-1; 7 bases map to TRBD1. There are 13 residues in the CDR3. Losses at the gene ends were 6 bases for V and 2 bases for J; bases not matched to a gene: 3. Here the CDR3 DNA reads TGTGCCAGCAGCTACAGGGGAAACACTGAAGCTTTCTTT. The encoded protein is CASSYRGNTEAFF.

The V call is TRBV28, the J call TRBJ2-7; possibly TRBD2 for D (5 bases). CDR1 MDHEN and CDR2 SYDVKM come from the germline V gene. V was cut by 6 bases and J by 1 base, with 13 bases left in between. The CDR3 loop spans 14 amino acids. CDR3: CASSPLERSYEQYV. The DNA for the CDR3 is TGTGCCAGCAGCCCGCTGGAGCGGTCCTACGAGCAGTACGTC.

The gene calls are TRBV18 and TRBJ2-3; TRBD2 matches 11 bases. With V trimmed by 0 bases and J by 5 bases, 7 bases remained unmatched. The CDR3 spans 17 residues. CDR1 is KGHSH and CDR2 is LQKENI in the germline V gene. This chain's CDR3 is CASSPPLAGGSGDTQYF. CDR3 DNA sequence: TGTGCCAGCTCACCACCGCTAGCGGGGGGTTCAGGAGATACGCAGTATTTT.

This chain links TRBV13 with TRBJ2-1; D is perhaps TRBD2 (5 bases). This CDR3 region has 12 residues. The V gene's germline CDR1 is PRHDT and CDR2 FYEKMQ (reference sequence). V was pared by 4 bases and J by 8 bases, with 9 bases between. The CDR3 nucleotides read TGTGCCAGCAGCTGGACTTTGGATGAGCAGTTCTTC. Translation: CASSWTLDEQFF.

The chain joins TRBV6-1 to TRBJ1-5; 12 nucleotides align to TRBD1. The CDR3 consists of 16 residues. Trimming at V came to 4 bases and at J to 5 bases, leaving 6 bases not matched to a gene. The germline V gene has CDR1 MNHNS and CDR2 SASEGT. CDR3 in amino acids: CASSALRDRGHQPQHF. As DNA, the CDR3 is TGTGCCAGCAGTGCGCTCCGGGACAGGGGGCATCAGCCCCAGCATTTT.

The chain is built from TRBV19 and TRBJ1-2; 8 bases are a match to TRBD1. J was trimmed by 7 bases and V by 7 bases; bases with no gene match: 14. There are 15 residues in the CDR3. Germline assignment: CDR1 LNHDA and CDR2 SQIVND (reference sequence). Written as DNA, the CDR3 is TGTGCCAGTAACAGGGGGACTTCAGCCAGTCTTGGCTACACCTTC. Its protein product is CASNRGTSASLGYTF.

The chain couples TRBV14 to TRBJ1-2; D possibly corresponds to TRBD1 (5 bases). The CDR3 sequence is 18 residues long. In germline, CDR1 is SGHDN, CDR2 FVKESK. V was trimmed by 4 bases and J by 1 base, leaving 22 bases between them. The CDR3 region has the DNA TGTGCCAGCAGCCCACGTGGGAGGGGTCTGCTTGATAACTATGGCTACACCTTC. This gives the protein CASSPRGRGLLDNYGYTF.